This T cell receptor (beta chain) was captured by sequencing in a study of blood T cell repertoires in COVID-19. Germline V gene sequence: CDR1 LNHDA, CDR2 SQIVND (reference sequence). V was trimmed by 7 bases and J by 4 bases, leaving 11 bases between them. This CDR3 is 13 amino acids long. The table came from immunoSEQ multiplex PCR; TCRdb's copy has only in-frame clones and leaves some out. The sample yields 70,000 to 100,000 clones, roughly 80% seen once. This rearrangement joins TRBV19 to TRBJ1-3; D call uncertain. The sequence came from a human donor in a cohort sampled during active COVID-19. Sequenced material: peripheral blood. For the CDR3, the DNA is TGTGCCAGTATCTCGGGAAAGGGAAACACCATATATTTT. This codes for CASISGKGNTIYF.